This T cell receptor beta chain was identified in a study of blood T cell repertoires in COVID-19. As for the study in general: The United States, Italy and Spain provided the acute and convalescent COVID-19 samples. PBMCs, B-cell-depleted T cells, or T cells were the source of the cDNA or gDNA that made up the material.

Trimming removed 9 bases from V and 8 bases from J; junction bases left unmatched: 7. CDR3 length: 12 amino acids. Germline CDR1 and CDR2: SGHDT and YYEEEE. Original methodology: By means of reference gene primer amplification, nucleated cell counts were estimated. Profiled with immunoSEQ multiplex PCR; TCRdb holds only in-frame clones, not every one. The V and J calls and clone size are taken from that table; D and trimming were inferred from the DNA. Of about 180,000 clones detected, 88% appear once; the ten largest clones hold roughly 9%. The participants were between about 18 and 95 years old and came from 24 US areas.

The chain employs TRBV5-6 and TRBJ2-1, with 8 bases identical to TRBD2. Sequencing input: PBMCs or T cells enriched from blood (not recorded which). The receptor was isolated from a woman in her late teens or twenties who had recovered from COVID-19. CDR3 loop: CATPGGSYEQFF. The CDR3 DNA is TGTGCCACACCGGGGGGGTCTTATGAGCAGTTCTTC.